These 32 T cell receptor beta chains were all obtained from the same sample, sequenced in a study of blood T cell repertoires in COVID-19 (dated by TCRdb to between 2020 and 2021). The receptor library was made with the immunoSEQ multiplex PCR assay. The immuneACCESS repertoire file appears here via TCRdb, limited to in-frame rearrangements. These files lack a portion of the clones; in checked studies, under half of the deficit traces to unresolved V genes, and the cause of the others is not known. The sample table lists about 290,000 clones, approximately 88% of them with a count of one. About 1.7% of the sample goes to the ten largest clones. Input material: PBMCs or T cells enriched from blood (not recorded which). These receptors were obtained from a woman in her thirties or forties who had recovered from COVID-19.

J is TRBJ2-3 and V is TRBV27, with TRBD1 matching over 10 bases. Trimming took 6 bases from V and 6 from J; bases not matched to a gene: 6. This CDR3 has 14 residues. Germline-derived CDR1 and CDR2 are MNHEY and SMNVEV (reference sequence). The CDR3 DNA follows: TGTGCCAGCAGCCAGGGACAGGGGAGGGATACGCAGTATTTT. It translates to CASSQGQGRDTQYF.

The chain carries TRBV11-2 and TRBJ2-7; a possible D gene is TRBD1 (5 bases). V shed 2 bases and J shed 2 bases, with 10 bases lying between them. Per the germline V gene, CDR1 is SGHAT and CDR2 is FQNNGV. CDR3 size: 14 residues. The CDR3: CASSLTDSTYEQYF. The CDR3 nucleotides read TGTGCCAGCAGCTTAACCGACAGTACCTACGAGCAGTACTTC.

The chain is built from TRBV30 and TRBJ2-3; 7 positions match TRBD2. This CDR3 has 14 amino acids. Germline V gene data show CDR1 as GTSNPN and CDR2 as SVGIG (reference sequence). The trim removed 5 bases at V and 1 base at J, leaving 6 bases unmatched. CDR3 sequence reads: CAWAPGGRTDTQYF. CDR3 nucleotide sequence: TGTGCCTGGGCCCCGGGGGGACGCACAGATACGCAGTATTTT.

This clone was detected only once. This chain joins TRBV3-1 (or the pseudogene TRBV3-2) and TRBJ2-1; no definite D call. CDR1 is LGHDT, CDR2 YNNKEL, per germline (reference sequence). The CDR3 extends over 14 amino acids. Deletions cut 0 bases from V and 6 bases from J, with 9 bases between. The CDR3 spells CASSQEYSSNEQFF. The CDR3 DNA reads as TGTGCCAGCAGCCAAGAGTACAGCAGCAATGAGCAGTTCTTC.

The sample holds one count of this clone. The J gene is TRBJ1-1, the V gene TRBV4-1; D perhaps matches TRBD1 (5 bases). There are 18 residues in the CDR3. Between the trimmed V and J ends, which lost 1 base and 1 base, there was a span of 19 bases. The germline CDR1 and CDR2 sequences are MGHRA and YSYEKL. The CDR3 DNA is TGCGCCAGCAGCCAAGGGTCGCGGGGGGTAGCCCCGAACACTGAAGCTTTCTTT. Translated: CASSQGSRGVAPNTEAFF.

V usage is TRBV4-2 and J usage is TRBJ1-6; maybe TRBD1 (6 bases). The length of the CDR3 is 15 residues. V dropped 4 bases and J dropped 7 bases, with 14 bases sitting between them. Germline CDR1 LGHNA, CDR2 YNFKEQ. CDR3 loop: CASSRGGQGNSPLHF. CDR3 in DNA: TGTGCCAGCAGCCGTGGGGGCCAGGGGAATTCACCCCTCCACTTT.

The J gene is TRBJ1-3, the V gene TRBV19, with D uncertain. V was pared by 5 bases and J by 9 bases, with 14 bases between. The CDR3 is made up of 13 amino acids. The germline V gene encodes CDR1 LNHDA and CDR2 SQIVND (reference sequence). CDR3 in amino acids: CASSAEVFGTIYF. For the CDR3, the DNA is TGTGCCAGTAGTGCCGAGGTATTTGGCACCATATATTTT.

The V gene is TRBV24-1, the J gene TRBJ2-1; the match to TRBD2 covers 10 bases. J lost 9 bases, V lost 7 bases, and 14 bases had no gene match. There are 16 residues in the CDR3. Germline-derived CDR1 and CDR2 are KGHDR and SFDVKD. This chain's CDR3 is CATSPAEAGGLGEQFF. As DNA, the CDR3 is TGTGCCACCAGCCCCGCGGAAGCGGGGGGGCTGGGTGAGCAGTTCTTC.

This clone was detected once. The chain recombines TRBV18 with TRBJ2-3; TRBD1 matches 8 bases. Unmatched junction bases numbered 3, after V lost 2 bases and J lost 2 bases. The CDR3 extends over 15 amino acids. Germline V gene sequence: CDR1 KGHSH, CDR2 LQKENI. The CDR3 DNA follows: TGTGCCAGCTCACCAGGGACAGGCCCCACAGATACGCAGTATTTT. Residues: CASSPGTGPTDTQYF.

The chain employs TRBV27 and TRBJ2-4; 8 bases line up with TRBD1. The CDR3 length is 17 residues. CDR1 is MNHEY and CDR2 is SMNVEV in the germline V gene (reference sequence). Germline trimming cut 5 bases from V and 6 bases from J; bases unmatched to any gene: 15. As DNA, the CDR3 is TGTGCCAGCAGTCCATGGACAGGGCGGAATGTTCGAAACATTCAGTACTTC. Its translation is CASSPWTGRNVRNIQYF.

CDR3 residues: CASSLLTNTEAFF. The DNA of the CDR3 is TGCGCCAGCAGTCTCCTAACGAACACTGAAGCTTTCTTT. The chain couples TRBV4-3 to TRBJ1-1; the D is unclear. This CDR3 has 13 amino acids. Trimming removed 6 bases at V and 1 base at J, with 9 bases between. The germline V gene has CDR1 LGHNA and CDR2 YSLEER.

As to this clone: A junction end diverges from the germline sequence, so it may reflect a read error. This chain links TRBV30 with TRBJ2-1, with D perhaps TRBD2 (6 bases). The germline V gene encodes CDR1 GTSNPN and CDR2 SVGIG (reference sequence). The CDR3 covers 14 residues. CDR3 DNA sequence: TGTGCCTGGAGTACTCGGGACTCCTTCAATGAGCAGTTCTTC. Its protein is CAWSTRDSFNEQFF.

Concerning this clone: The same CDR3 can be traced to other DNA sequences in this sample. The genes are TRBV5-1 and TRBJ1-6, with 7 nucleotides matching TRBD1. V shed 0 bases and J 6 bases; nucleotides not matched to a gene: 0. In germline, CDR1 is SGHRS, CDR2 YFSETQ. The CDR3 sequence is 14 residues long. CDR3 sequence reads: CASSLGQGNSPLHF. The CDR3 DNA sequence: TGCGCCAGCAGCTTGGGACAGGGTAATTCACCCCTCCACTTT.

The chain uses TRBV6-4 and TRBJ2-1; 7 bases are a match to TRBD2. With 0 bases clipped from V and 8 bases from J, the junction kept 4 bases outside the gene matches. The CDR3 extends over 14 amino acids. Germline CDR1 is MRHNA and CDR2 is SNTAGT. CDR3 sequence reads: CASSDSAGVDEQFF. CDR3 in DNA: TGTGCCAGCAGTGACTCGGCGGGAGTTGATGAGCAGTTCTTC.

The chain's CDR3 is CASTSTGGVNYGYTF. In DNA form, the CDR3 reads TGCGCCAGCACCTCGACAGGGGGAGTTAACTATGGCTACACCTTC. The chain carries TRBV5-1 and TRBJ1-2; 9 bases agree with TRBD1. This CDR3 has 15 amino acids. The germline V gene encodes CDR1 SGHRS and CDR2 YFSETQ. Germline trimming cut 6 bases from V and 1 base from J; bases unmatched to any gene: 7.

This chain uses TRBV5-1 with TRBJ1-1; 7 bases align to TRBD1. There are 14 residues in the CDR3. The germline V gene has CDR1 SGHRS and CDR2 YFSETQ. The V gene end was trimmed by 1 base and the J gene end by 7 bases; junction bases not matched to a gene: 7. The CDR3 loop reads CASSLTPGGGEAFF. The CDR3 nucleotides read TGCGCCAGCAGCTTGACCCCAGGGGGAGGTGAAGCTTTCTTT.

The chain links TRBV7-9 to TRBJ2-7; the match to TRBD1 covers 7 bases. The length of the CDR3 is 15 residues. The J segment lost 0 bases and the V segment lost 5 bases, leaving 7 bases of the junction unmatched. CDR1 and CDR2 from the germline V gene are SEHNR and FQNEAQ (reference sequence). The CDR3 coding sequence is TGTGCCAGCAGCCTCGGACAGGTAAGCTCCTACGAGCAGTACTTC. Translated: CASSLGQVSSYEQYF.

J is TRBJ1-2 and V is TRBV6-5; D is uncertain. V was cut by 4 bases and J by 5 bases, with 11 bases left in between. The CDR3 sequence is 13 residues long. Per germline, CDR1 MNHEY and CDR2 SVGAGI. CDR3 bases: TGTGCCAGCAGTTCCGCTGGGCCTTATGGCTACACCTTC. Translating it yields CASSSAGPYGYTF.

The genes are TRBV19 and TRBJ1-2, with a weak D call TRBD1 (6 bases). The germline CDR1 and CDR2 sequences are LNHDA and SQIVND (reference sequence). Trimming shortened V by 4 bases and J by 9 bases, and 18 bases separated the two germline ends. This CDR3 has 14 residues. The CDR3: CASSTRTASMRYTF. The CDR3 region has the DNA TGTGCCAGTAGTACCAGGACAGCGTCTATGCGCTACACCTTC.

The V and J genes are TRBV3-1 (or the pseudogene TRBV3-2) and TRBJ2-1; D perhaps matches TRBD2 (5 bases). V was pared by 1 base and J by 13 bases, with 11 bases between. This CDR3 spans 12 amino acids. Germline-derived CDR1 and CDR2 are LGHDT and YNNKEL (reference sequence). In DNA form, the CDR3 reads TGTGCCAGCAGCCAAGTATCTAGCCCCCAGTTCTTC. It specifies CASSQVSSPQFF.

This clone was seen a handful of times. The gene calls are TRBV27 and TRBJ1-1, with TRBD1 matching over 10 bases. V was clipped by 4 bases and J by 0 bases; unmatched bases: 14. The CDR3 is made up of 19 amino acids. Germline V gene data show CDR1 as MNHEY and CDR2 as SMNVEV (reference sequence). The CDR3 DNA reads as TGTGCCAGCAGTTCCTTACGACCGGGACAGGGGAGGATGAACACTGAAGCTTTCTTT. This sequence encodes CASSSLRPGQGRMNTEAFF.

J is TRBJ1-2 and V is TRBV7-9; 7 nucleotides line up with TRBD1. The CDR3 has 14 amino acids. Germline assignment: CDR1 SEHNR and CDR2 FQNEAQ (reference sequence). The V and J ends lost 4 bases and 4 bases, in that order; junction bases with no gene match: 6. DNA for the CDR3: TGTGCCAGCAGCTCACAGGGGTACGGCTATGGCTACACCTTC. Translating gives CASSSQGYGYGYTF.

This clone was detected once. The chain is built from TRBV5-4 and TRBJ2-3; the match to TRBD2 covers 9 bases. V lost 2 bases, J lost 1 base, and 5 bases stayed unmatched. The length of the CDR3 is 16 residues. Germline lookup yields CDR1 SGHNT and CDR2 YYREEE (reference sequence). The CDR3 is CASSLLLAGGTDTQYF. DNA of the CDR3: TGTGCCAGCAGCTTATTATTAGCGGGAGGCACAGATACGCAGTATTTT.

The V and J genes are TRBV5-5 and TRBJ2-3; TRBD2 matches 8 bases. Germline trimming cut 4 bases from V and 2 bases from J; bases unmatched to any gene: 9. Germline CDR1 and CDR2: SGHKS and YYEKEE (reference sequence). CDR3 length: 16 amino acids. CDR3 nucleotides: TGTGCCAGCAGCCGGGCGGCGGGGGGATACACAGATACGCAGTATTTT. This encodes CASSRAAGGYTDTQYF.

The chain is built from TRBV3-1 (or the pseudogene TRBV3-2) and TRBJ2-7, with 9 bases fitting TRBD2. The CDR3 is made up of 15 amino acids. The V segment lost 6 bases and the J segment 0 bases; nucleotides outside the gene matches: 6. Germline values: CDR1 LGHDT, CDR2 YNNKEL (reference sequence). The CDR3 nucleotides are TGTGCCAGCAGTCGAGCGGGGGGCCTCTCCTACGAGCAGTACTTC. It yields the protein CASSRAGGLSYEQYF.

The V call is TRBV7-8, the J call TRBJ1-3; the D gene is possibly TRBD1 (5 bases). The CDR3 is made up of 16 amino acids. V dropped 1 base and J dropped 0 bases, with 10 bases sitting between them. Germline-derived CDR1 and CDR2 are SGHVS and FQNEAQ. For the CDR3, the DNA is TGTGCCAGCAGCTTAGTTCTCGACAGCTCTGGAAACACCATATATTTT. Protein: CASSLVLDSSGNTIYF.

CDR3 sequence (DNA): TGTGCCAGCAGCTACGGGACAGGGACGGGTAACTATGGCTACACCTTC. Its protein product is CASSYGTGTGNYGYTF. This rearrangement joins TRBV11-2 to TRBJ1-2, with TRBD1 matching 9 bases. This CDR3 comprises 16 residues. The J segment lost 1 base and the V segment lost 4 bases, leaving 7 bases of the junction unmatched. CDR1 is SGHAT, CDR2 FQNNGV, per germline.

The V and J genes are TRBV24-1 and TRBJ2-2; D is unresolved. CDR3 length: 14 amino acids. V lost 0 bases and J 8 bases, leaving 9 bases between the germline ends. CDR1 KGHDR and CDR2 SFDVKD come from the germline V gene. CDR3 DNA: TGTGCCACCAGTGATTTGCCGGTTACTGGGGAGCTGTTTTTT. Protein: CATSDLPVTGELFF.

CDR3 in DNA: TGTGCCAGCAGTTCCGCTAGCGGGAGAGCAGATACGCAGTATTTT. It translates to CASSSASGRADTQYF. J is TRBJ2-3 and V is TRBV5-4, with TRBD2 matching 10 bases. Germline trimming cut 5 bases from V and 4 bases from J; bases unmatched to any gene: 7. Germline assignment: CDR1 SGHNT and CDR2 YYREEE (reference sequence). This CDR3 has 15 residues.

The genes are TRBV9 and TRBJ2-1, with D possibly TRBD2 on 6 matching bases. Deletions cut 0 bases from V and 2 bases from J, with 12 bases between. The CDR3 loop spans 16 amino acids. Germline loops: CDR1 SGDLS, CDR2 YYNGEE. In nucleotides, the CDR3 is TGTGCCAGCAGCGTAGAACCCGGGGGAGCCTACAATGAGCAGTTCTTC. Its protein is CASSVEPGGAYNEQFF.

The chain links TRBV7-3 to TRBJ2-3; 10 bases match TRBD2. Per germline, CDR1 SGHTA and CDR2 FQGTGA. The trim removed 5 bases at V and 2 bases at J, leaving 4 bases unmatched. CDR3 length: 15 residues. The CDR3 protein is CASSPSGGATDTQYF. Here the CDR3 DNA reads TGTGCCAGCAGCCCCAGCGGGGGGGCCACAGATACGCAGTATTTT. Based on the CDR3 plus reference TRBV7-3 and TRBJ2-3, the full variable domain is GAGVSQTPSNKVTEKGKYVELRCDPISGHTALYWYRQSLGQGPEFLIYFQGTGAADDSGLPNDRFFAVRPEGSVSTLKIQRTERGDSAVYLCASSPSGGATDTQYFGPGTRLTVL.

The V gene is TRBV5-1, the J gene TRBJ1-3; D ambiguous. Germline CDR1 is SGHRS and CDR2 is YFSETQ. Trimming pared 5 bases from V and 0 bases from J, leaving 9 bases between. This CDR3 contains 14 residues. In DNA form, the CDR3 reads TGCGCCAGCAGTTCCGGGGTCTCTGGAAACACCATATATTTT. It specifies CASSSGVSGNTIYF.